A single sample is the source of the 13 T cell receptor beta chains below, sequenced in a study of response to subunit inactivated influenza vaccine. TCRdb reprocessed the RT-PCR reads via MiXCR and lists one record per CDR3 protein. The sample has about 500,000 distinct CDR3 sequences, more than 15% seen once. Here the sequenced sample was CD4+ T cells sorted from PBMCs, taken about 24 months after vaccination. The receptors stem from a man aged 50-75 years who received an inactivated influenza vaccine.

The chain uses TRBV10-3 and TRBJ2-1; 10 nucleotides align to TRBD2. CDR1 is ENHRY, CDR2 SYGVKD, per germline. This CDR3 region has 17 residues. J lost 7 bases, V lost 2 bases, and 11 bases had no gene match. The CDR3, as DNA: TGTGCCATCAGTGAGCGGGGGCTAGCGGGAGATAGGAATGAGCAGTTCTTC. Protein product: CAISERGLAGDRNEQFF.

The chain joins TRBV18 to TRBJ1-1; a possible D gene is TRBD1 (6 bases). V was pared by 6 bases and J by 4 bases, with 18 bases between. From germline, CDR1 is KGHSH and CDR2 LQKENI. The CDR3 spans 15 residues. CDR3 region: CASSEERGGSTEAFF. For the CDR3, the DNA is TGTGCCAGCTCGGAAGAGAGGGGGGGGTCCACTGAAGCTTTCTTT.

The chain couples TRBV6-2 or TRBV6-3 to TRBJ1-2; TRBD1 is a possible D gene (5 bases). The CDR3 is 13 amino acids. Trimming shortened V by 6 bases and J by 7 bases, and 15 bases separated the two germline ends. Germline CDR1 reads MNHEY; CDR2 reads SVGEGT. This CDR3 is CASRYDRFGGYTF. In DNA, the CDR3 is TGTGCCAGCAGATACGACAGATTTGGTGGCTACACCTTC.

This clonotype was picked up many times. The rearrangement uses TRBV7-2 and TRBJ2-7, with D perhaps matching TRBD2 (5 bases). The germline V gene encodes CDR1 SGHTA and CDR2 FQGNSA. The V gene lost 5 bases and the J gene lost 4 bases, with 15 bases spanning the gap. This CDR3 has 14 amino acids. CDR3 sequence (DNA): TGTGCCAGCAGCCTTAGCGTGACCCGGTACGAGCAGTACTTC. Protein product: CASSLSVTRYEQYF.

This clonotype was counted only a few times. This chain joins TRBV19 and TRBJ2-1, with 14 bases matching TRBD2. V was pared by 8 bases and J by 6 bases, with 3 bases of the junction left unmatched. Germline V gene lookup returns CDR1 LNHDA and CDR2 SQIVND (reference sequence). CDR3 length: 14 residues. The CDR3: CASAGTSGSNEQFF. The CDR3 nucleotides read TGTGCCAGTGCCGGGACTAGCGGGAGCAATGAGCAGTTCTTC.

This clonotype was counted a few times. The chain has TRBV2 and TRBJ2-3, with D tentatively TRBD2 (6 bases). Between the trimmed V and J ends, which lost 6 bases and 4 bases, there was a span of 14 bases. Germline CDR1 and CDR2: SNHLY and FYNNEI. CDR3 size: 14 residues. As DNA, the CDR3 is TGTGCCAGCAGCCGGGACTCAGGCGCAGATACGCAGTATTTT. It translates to CASSRDSGADTQYF. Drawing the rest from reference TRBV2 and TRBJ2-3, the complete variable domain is EPEVTQTPSHQVTQMGQEVILRCVPISNHLYFYWYRQILGQKVEFLVSFYNNEISEKSEIFDDQFSVERPDGSNFTLKIRSTKLEDSAMYFCASSRDSGADTQYFGPGTRLTVL.

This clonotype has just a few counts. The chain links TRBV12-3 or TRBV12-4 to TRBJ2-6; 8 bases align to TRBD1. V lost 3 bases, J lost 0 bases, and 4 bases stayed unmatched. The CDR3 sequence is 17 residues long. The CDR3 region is CASSFRTGSSGANVLTF. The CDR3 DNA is TGTGCCAGCAGTTTTAGGACAGGGAGCTCTGGGGCCAACGTCCTGACTTTC.

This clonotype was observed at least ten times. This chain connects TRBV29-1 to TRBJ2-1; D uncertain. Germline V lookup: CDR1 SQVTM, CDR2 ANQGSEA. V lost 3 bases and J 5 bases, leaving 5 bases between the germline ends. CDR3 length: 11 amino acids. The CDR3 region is CSVDGNNEQFF. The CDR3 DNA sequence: TGCAGCGTTGATGGTAACAATGAGCAGTTCTTC.

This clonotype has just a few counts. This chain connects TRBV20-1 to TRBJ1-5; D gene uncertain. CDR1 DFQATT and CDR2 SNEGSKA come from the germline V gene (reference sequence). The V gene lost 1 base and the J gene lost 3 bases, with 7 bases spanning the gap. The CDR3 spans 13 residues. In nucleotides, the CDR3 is TGCAGTGCTAGAGTAGGTCTCAATCAGCCCCAGCATTTT. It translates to CSARVGLNQPQHF.

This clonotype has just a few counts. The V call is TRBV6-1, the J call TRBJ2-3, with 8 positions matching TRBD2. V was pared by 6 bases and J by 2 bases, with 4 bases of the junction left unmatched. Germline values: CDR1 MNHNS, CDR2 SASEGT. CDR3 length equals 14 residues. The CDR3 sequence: CASRAGVLTDTQYF. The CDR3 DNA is TGTGCCAGCAGAGCGGGGGTCCTCACAGATACGCAGTATTTT.

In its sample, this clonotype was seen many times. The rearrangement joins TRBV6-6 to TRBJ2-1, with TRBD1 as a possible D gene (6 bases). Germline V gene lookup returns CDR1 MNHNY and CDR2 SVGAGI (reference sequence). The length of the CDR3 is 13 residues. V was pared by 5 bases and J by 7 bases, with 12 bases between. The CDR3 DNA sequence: TGTGCCAGCAGTCCTGGGACACTAAATGAGCAGTTCTTC. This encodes CASSPGTLNEQFF.

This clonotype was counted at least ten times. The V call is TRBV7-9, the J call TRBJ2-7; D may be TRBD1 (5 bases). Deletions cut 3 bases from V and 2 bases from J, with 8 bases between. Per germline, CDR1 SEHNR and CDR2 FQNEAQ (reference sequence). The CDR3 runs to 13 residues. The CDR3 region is CASSLDTAYEQYF. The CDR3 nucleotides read TGTGCCAGCAGCTTGGACACAGCCTACGAGCAGTACTTC.

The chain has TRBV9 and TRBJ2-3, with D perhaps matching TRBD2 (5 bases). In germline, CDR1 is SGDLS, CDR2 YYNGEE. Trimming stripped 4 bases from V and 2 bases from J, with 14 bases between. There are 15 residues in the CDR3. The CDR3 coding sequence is TGTGCCAGCAGCCCTCCCCCCCTAGCCACAGATACGCAGTATTTT. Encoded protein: CASSPPPLATDTQYF.